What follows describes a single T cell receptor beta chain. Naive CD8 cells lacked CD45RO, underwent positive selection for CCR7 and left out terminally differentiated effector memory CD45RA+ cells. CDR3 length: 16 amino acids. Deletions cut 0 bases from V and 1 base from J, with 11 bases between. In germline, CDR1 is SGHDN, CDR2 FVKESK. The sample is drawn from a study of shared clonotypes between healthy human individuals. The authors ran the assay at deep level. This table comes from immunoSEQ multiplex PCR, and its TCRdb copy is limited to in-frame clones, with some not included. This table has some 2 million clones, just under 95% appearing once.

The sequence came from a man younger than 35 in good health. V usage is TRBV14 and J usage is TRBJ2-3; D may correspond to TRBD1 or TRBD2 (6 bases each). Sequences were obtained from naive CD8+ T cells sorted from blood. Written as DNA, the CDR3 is TGTGCCAGCAGCCAAGATTGGGGGGCTGGCACAGATACGCAGTATTTT. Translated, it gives CASSQDWGAGTDTQYF.